Sequencing of this TCR beta chain was carried out in a study of T cells in Graves' hyperthyroidism and ophthalmopathy. For the study at large: Before any treatment, at initial diagnosis, peripheral blood was collected.

Germline CDR1 reads DFQATT; CDR2 reads SNEGSKA (reference sequence). CDR3 length equals 14 residues. V dropped 5 bases and J dropped 5; count of bases not matched to a gene: 9. In the ophthalmopathy cohort, Clinical Activity Score was at least 3, NOSPECS grade at least 4, and duration under 3 months. This clonotype was found a few times. Using RNA transcripts as the source, TCR beta CDR3 regions were amplified. The HTBI primer set drove a first-round RT-PCR of the TCR CDR3. One entry per CDR3 protein, called by TCRdb with MiXCR from the multiplex PCR reads. The table records about 410,000 distinct CDR3 sequences, around 13% of them present only once.

This chain links TRBV20-1 with TRBJ2-5, with 9 bases identical to TRBD1. The clonotype originates from a woman younger than 45 with Graves' ophthalmopathy. Sequencing used blood. CDR3 in DNA: TGCAGTGCTCTCTACGCGACAGGGGGGGAGACCCAGTACTTC. It encodes CSALYATGGETQYF.